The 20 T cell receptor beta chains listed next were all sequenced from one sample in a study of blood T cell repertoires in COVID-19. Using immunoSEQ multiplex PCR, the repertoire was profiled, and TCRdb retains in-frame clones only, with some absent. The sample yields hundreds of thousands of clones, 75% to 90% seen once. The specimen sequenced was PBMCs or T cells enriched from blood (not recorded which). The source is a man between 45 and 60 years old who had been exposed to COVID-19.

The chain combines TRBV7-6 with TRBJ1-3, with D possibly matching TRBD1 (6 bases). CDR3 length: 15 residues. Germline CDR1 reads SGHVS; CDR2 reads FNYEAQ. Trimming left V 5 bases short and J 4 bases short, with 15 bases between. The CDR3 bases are TGTGCCAGCAGCCCATCTGCAGGGGTGGGAAACACCATATATTTT. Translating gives CASSPSAGVGNTIYF.

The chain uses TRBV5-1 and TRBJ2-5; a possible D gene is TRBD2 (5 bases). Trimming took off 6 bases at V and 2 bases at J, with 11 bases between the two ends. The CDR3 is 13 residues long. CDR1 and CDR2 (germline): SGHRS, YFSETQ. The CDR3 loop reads CASKVALQETQYF. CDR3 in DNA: TGCGCCAGCAAGGTAGCGCTACAAGAGACCCAGTACTTC.

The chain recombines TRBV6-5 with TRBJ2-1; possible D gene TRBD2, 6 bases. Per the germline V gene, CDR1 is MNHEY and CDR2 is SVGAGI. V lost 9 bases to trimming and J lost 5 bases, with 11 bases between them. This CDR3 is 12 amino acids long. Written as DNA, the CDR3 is TGTGCCAGTTCCGGGGGAAACAATGAGCAGTTCTTC. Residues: CASSGGNNEQFF.

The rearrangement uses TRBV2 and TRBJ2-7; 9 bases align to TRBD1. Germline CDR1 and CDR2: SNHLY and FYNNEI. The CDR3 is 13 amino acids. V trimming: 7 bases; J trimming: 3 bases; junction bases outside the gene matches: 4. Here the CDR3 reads CASTPGQGYEQYV. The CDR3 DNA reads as TGTGCCAGCACTCCGGGACAGGGCTACGAGCAGTACGTC.

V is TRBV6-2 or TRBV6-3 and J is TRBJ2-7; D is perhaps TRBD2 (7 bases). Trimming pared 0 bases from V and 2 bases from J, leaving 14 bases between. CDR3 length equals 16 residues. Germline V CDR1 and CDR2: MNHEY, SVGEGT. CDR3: CASSYSHGGQPYEQYF. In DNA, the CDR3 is TGTGCCAGCAGTTACTCGCACGGGGGGCAACCCTACGAGCAGTACTTC.

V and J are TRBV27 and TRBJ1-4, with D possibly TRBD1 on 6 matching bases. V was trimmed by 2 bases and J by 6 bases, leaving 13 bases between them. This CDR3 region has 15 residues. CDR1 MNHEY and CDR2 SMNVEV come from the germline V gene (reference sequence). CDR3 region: CASSLVGRGDEKLFF. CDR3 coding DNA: TGTGCCAGCAGTTTAGTGGGCAGGGGCGATGAAAAACTGTTTTTT.

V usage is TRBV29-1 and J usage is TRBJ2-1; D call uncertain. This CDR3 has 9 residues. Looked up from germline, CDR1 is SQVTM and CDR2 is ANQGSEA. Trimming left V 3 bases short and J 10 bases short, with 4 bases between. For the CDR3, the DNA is TGCAGCGTTGATAAAGAGCAGTTCTTC. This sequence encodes CSVDKEQFF.

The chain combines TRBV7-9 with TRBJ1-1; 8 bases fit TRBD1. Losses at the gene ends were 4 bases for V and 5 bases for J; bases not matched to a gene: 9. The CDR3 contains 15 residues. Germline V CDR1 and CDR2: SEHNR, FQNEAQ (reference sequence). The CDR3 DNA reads TGTGCCAGCAGCTGGGCCCCGGACAGGGCGACTGAAGCTTTCTTT. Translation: CASSWAPDRATEAFF.

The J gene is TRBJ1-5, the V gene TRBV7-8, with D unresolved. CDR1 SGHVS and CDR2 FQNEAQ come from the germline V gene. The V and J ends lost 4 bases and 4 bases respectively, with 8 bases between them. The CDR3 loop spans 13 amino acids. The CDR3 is CASSSGVNQPQHF. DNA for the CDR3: TGTGCCAGCAGCTCCGGGGTTAATCAGCCCCAGCATTTT.

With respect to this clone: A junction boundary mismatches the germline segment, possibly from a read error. The CDR3 protein is CASSLRGGQGYTF. CDR3 coding DNA: TGTGCCAGCAGCCTCAGGGGAGGGCAGGGCTACACTTTC. The chain joins TRBV11-3 to TRBJ1-2; weak D call: TRBD1 (6 bases). In germline, CDR1 is SGHNT, CDR2 YENEEA. This CDR3 region has 13 residues.

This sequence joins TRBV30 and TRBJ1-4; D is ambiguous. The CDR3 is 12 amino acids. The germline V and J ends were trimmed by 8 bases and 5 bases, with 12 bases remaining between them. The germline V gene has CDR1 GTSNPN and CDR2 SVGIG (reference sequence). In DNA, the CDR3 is TGTGCCCGGACGGGGAGAAATGAAAAACTGTTTTTT. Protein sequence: CARTGRNEKLFF. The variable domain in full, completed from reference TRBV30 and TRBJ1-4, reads SQTIHQWPATLVQPVGSPLSLECTVEGTSNPNLYWYRQAAGRGLQLLFYSVGIGQISSEVPQNLSASRPQDRQFILSSKKLLLSDSGFYLCARTGRNEKLFFGSGTQLSVL.

CDR3 DNA: TGTGCCAGCAGTGAGTGGTCGGAGCCAAATCAGCCCCAGCATTTT. This encodes CASSEWSEPNQPQHF. This chain joins TRBV2 and TRBJ1-5; no definite D call. CDR3 size: 15 residues. V lost 3 bases and J lost 4, with 13 bases in between. In germline, CDR1 is SNHLY, CDR2 FYNNEI.

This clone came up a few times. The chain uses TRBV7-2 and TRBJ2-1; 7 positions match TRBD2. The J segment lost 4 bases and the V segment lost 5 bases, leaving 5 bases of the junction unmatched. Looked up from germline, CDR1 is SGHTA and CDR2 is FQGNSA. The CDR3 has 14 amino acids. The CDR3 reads CASSPPGGYNEQFF. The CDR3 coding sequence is TGTGCCAGCAGCCCCCCCGGGGGGTACAATGAGCAGTTCTTC.

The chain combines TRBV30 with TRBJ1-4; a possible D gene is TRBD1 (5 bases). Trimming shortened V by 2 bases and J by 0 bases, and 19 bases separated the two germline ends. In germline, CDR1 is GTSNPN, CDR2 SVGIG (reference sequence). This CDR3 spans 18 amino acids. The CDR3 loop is CAWSPRDSLVATNEKLFF. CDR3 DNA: TGTGCCTGGAGTCCCCGGGACTCCTTAGTTGCAACTAATGAAAAACTGTTTTTT.

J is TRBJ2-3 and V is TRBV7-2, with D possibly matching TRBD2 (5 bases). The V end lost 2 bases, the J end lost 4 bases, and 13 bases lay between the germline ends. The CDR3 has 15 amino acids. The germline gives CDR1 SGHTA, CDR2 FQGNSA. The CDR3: CASSLIPSSADTQYF. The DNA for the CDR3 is TGTGCCAGCAGCTTAATCCCTAGCTCCGCAGATACGCAGTATTTT.

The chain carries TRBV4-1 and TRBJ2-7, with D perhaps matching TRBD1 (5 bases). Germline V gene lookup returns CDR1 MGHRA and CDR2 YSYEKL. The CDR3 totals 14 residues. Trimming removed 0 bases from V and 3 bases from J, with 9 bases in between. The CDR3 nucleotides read TGCGCCAGCAGCCAAGATGACAGATTCTACGAGCAGTACGTC. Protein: CASSQDDRFYEQYV.

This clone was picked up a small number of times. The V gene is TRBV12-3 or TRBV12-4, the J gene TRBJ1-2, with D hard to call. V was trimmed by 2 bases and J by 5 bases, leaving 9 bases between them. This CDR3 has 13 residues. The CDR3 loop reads CASSLQEEYGYTF. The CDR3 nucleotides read TGTGCCAGCAGTTTACAAGAGGAATATGGCTACACCTTC.

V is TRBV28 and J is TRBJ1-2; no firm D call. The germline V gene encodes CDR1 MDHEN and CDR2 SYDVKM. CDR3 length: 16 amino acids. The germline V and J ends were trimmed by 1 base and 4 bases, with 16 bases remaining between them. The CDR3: CASSLLTPTRGYGYTF. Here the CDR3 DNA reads TGTGCCAGCAGTTTATTAACACCCACCCGGGGCTATGGCTACACCTTC.

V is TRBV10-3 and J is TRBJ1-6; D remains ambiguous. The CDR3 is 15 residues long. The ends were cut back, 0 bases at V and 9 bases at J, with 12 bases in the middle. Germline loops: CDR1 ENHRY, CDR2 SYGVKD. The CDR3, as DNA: TGTGCCATCAGTGAGTCAGGGAGGTCGCTTTCACCCCTCCACTTT. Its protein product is CAISESGRSLSPLHF.

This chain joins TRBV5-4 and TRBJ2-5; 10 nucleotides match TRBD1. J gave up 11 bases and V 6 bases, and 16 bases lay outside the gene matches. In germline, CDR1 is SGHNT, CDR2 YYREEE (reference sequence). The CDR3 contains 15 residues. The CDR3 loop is CASTPGTGVGVGQYF. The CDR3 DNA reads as TGTGCCAGCACTCCCGGGACAGGGGTCGGGGTTGGGCAGTACTTC.